The T cell receptor (beta chain) described here comes from a study of early stage breast cancer tumors. Findings and limits, study-wide: Commonly generated sequences made up most enriched TCRB sequences shared between patients.

Comment on this clone: Its antigen is as yet unknown.

Trimming cost V 5 bases and J 3 bases, with 13 bases left between them. The CDR3 spans 14 residues. Per germline, CDR1 MNHEY and CDR2 SVGAGI. Blood replicates held 0.5 ug DNA, tumor or normal breast approximately 1.5 ug, two each. This table comes from immunoSEQ multiplex PCR, and its TCRdb copy is limited to in-frame clones, with some not included. The sample has tens of thousands of clones, about three quarters seen once. The rearrangement links TRBV6-5 to TRBJ1-1; D is perhaps TRBD1 (6 bases). The sequenced material came from blood. This receptor was taken from a person aged 35 to 50 with breast cancer. CDR3: CASSTQGVYTEAFF. The DNA for the CDR3 is TGTGCCAGCAGTACACAGGGTGTCTACACTGAAGCTTTCTTT.